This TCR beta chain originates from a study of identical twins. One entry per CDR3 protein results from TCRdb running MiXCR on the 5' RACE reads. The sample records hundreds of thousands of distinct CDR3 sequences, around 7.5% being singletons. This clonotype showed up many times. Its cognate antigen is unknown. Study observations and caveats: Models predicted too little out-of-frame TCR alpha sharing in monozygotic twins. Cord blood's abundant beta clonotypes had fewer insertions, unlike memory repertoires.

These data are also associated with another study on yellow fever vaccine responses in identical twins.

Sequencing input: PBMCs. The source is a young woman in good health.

This CDR3 is CASSRTSSSTDTQYF. As DNA, the CDR3 is TGTGCCAGCAGCCGGACTAGCTCTAGCACAGATACGCAGTATTTT. V and J are TRBV7-9 and TRBJ2-3; 8 bases fit TRBD2. CDR3 length: 15 residues. From germline, CDR1 is SEHNR and CDR2 FQNEAQ (reference sequence). J lost 0 bases, V lost 5 bases, and 4 bases had no gene match.